These 19 T cell receptor beta chains were sequenced from one sample in a study of cytomegalovirus exposure and HLA in healthy donors (dated by TCRdb to the late 2010s). Libraries were prepared through the immunoSEQ multiplex PCR assay. For the multiplex PCR, a mixture combining 60 forward primers for TCR Vbeta segments and 13 reverse primers for TCR Jbeta segments was used. Sourced from immuneACCESS, this table was stored by TCRdb with only in-frame sequences that have V and J called. A share of the clones is absent; for the studies checked, an unresolved V gene accounts for under half, and the remainder has no known explanation. Here the sample has about 170,000 clones; approximately 80% occur a single time. The ten largest make up around 0.71% of the sample. Input material: PBMCs. The receptor source for this set is a female donor in good health and CMV-seronegative.

The chain carries TRBV9 and TRBJ1-4; no definite D call. From germline, CDR1 is SGDLS and CDR2 YYNGEE. The length of the CDR3 is 16 residues. V lost 2 bases to trimming and J lost 3 bases, with 14 bases between them. As DNA, the CDR3 is TGTGCCAGCAGCGTCGACAAAAAGATCGCTAATGAAAAACTGTTTTTT. It yields the protein CASSVDKKIANEKLFF.

The chain employs TRBV5-1 and TRBJ2-5, with 8 bases aligning to TRBD2. V shed 4 bases and J 5 bases; nucleotides not matched to a gene: 7. Germline lookup yields CDR1 SGHRS and CDR2 YFSETQ. The length of the CDR3 is 14 residues. The DNA of the CDR3 is TGCGCCAGCAGCCCCATCACGGGGGGGGAGACCCAGTACTTC. Translated: CASSPITGGETQYF.

The V gene is TRBV7-2, the J gene TRBJ1-1, with D possibly being TRBD1 (6 bases). V dropped 1 base and J dropped 0 bases, with 12 bases sitting between them. Germline V gene data show CDR1 as SGHTA and CDR2 as FQGNSA. The CDR3 contains 16 residues. The CDR3 nucleotides read TGTGCCAGCAGCTTAGGGTCAGGGGCCATGAACACTGAAGCTTTCTTT. Protein: CASSLGSGAMNTEAFF.

This chain uses TRBV4-1 with TRBJ2-5, with 7 bases matching TRBD2. Germline CDR1 MGHRA, CDR2 YSYEKL. The junction had 13 bases not matched to a gene; V was cut back by 4 bases and J by 5 bases. The CDR3 contains 16 residues. DNA for the CDR3: TGCGCCAGCAGCCCGTCCGGGAGGAGACAAGTGGAGACCCAGTACTTC. Protein sequence: CASSPSGRRQVETQYF.

There are a few counts of this clone. The V gene is TRBV4-2, the J gene TRBJ2-1, with D possibly TRBD2 on 6 matching bases. CDR3 length: 14 amino acids. Germline CDR1 is LGHNA and CDR2 is YNFKEQ. V was clipped by 4 bases and J by 8 bases, with 15 bases between them. The CDR3 sequence: CASSLGGYMDEQFF. The DNA of the CDR3 is TGTGCCAGCAGCCTCGGGGGTTACATGGATGAGCAGTTCTTC.

V usage is TRBV6-4 and J usage is TRBJ2-5, with 8 bases identical to TRBD1. Germline CDR1 MRHNA, CDR2 SNTAGT. Trimming removed 4 bases from V and 1 base from J; junction bases left unmatched: 8. This CDR3 spans 16 amino acids. Here the CDR3 DNA reads TGTGCCAGCAGTGGGTGTGGACAGGGCTTCCAAGAGACCCAGTACTTC. Its protein is CASSGCGQGFQETQYF.

The sample holds one count of this clone. A read error may account for a junction end that differs from germline. The rearrangement uses TRBV5-4 and TRBJ2-6, with D perhaps TRBD1 (5 bases). Germline V gives CDR1 SGHNT, CDR2 YYREEE (reference sequence). CDR3 size: 17 residues. CDR3 sequence: CASSSSQVSSGANGLTF. CDR3 bases: TGTGCCAGCAGCTCTAGTCAGGTTAGCTCTGGGGCCAACGGCCTGACTTTC.

The CDR3 is CASSGRGGKNYGYTF. CDR3 nucleotide sequence: TGTGCCAGCAGTGGAAGAGGGGGCAAGAACTATGGCTACACCTTC. V gene TRBV28 combines with J gene TRBJ1-2; 7 nucleotides align to TRBD1. Germline trimming cut 5 bases from V and 2 bases from J; bases unmatched to any gene: 8. The CDR3 extends over 15 amino acids. Germline V gives CDR1 MDHEN, CDR2 SYDVKM.

Remarks on this clone: Its ends do not fully match the called genes, so a read error is possible. The rearrangement joins TRBV2 to TRBJ2-4; TRBD1 aligns across 7 bases. Looked up from germline, CDR1 is SNHLY and CDR2 is FYNNEI. This CDR3 region has 15 residues. CDR3 loop: CASSEASGGLNSQYF. The CDR3 nucleotides are TGTGCCAGCAGTGAAGCTTCAGGGGGTTTGAACAGTCAGTACTTC. The full variable domain, rest sourced from reference TRBV2 and TRBJ2-4, is EPEVTQTPSHQVTQMGQEVILRCVPISNHLYFYWYRQILGQKVEFLVSFYNNEISEKSEIFDDQFSVERPDGSNFTLKIRSTKLEDSAMYFCASSEASGGLNSQYFGAGTRLSVL.

The chain links TRBV6-6 to TRBJ2-5; 8 nucleotides line up with TRBD1. Germline CDR1 MNHNY, CDR2 SVGAGI (reference sequence). V trimming: 4 bases; J trimming: 5 bases; junction bases outside the gene matches: 9. CDR3 length equals 15 residues. The CDR3, as DNA: TGTGCCAGCAGTTCCCCCGGACAGGGTGGTGAGACCCAGTACTTC. This translates into CASSSPGQGGETQYF.

This clone was picked up one time. At the DNA level, this CDR3 is encoded by other sequences in the same sample as well. J is TRBJ1-2 and V is TRBV4-1, with D unresolved. V gave up 2 bases and J gave up 8 bases, with 15 bases separating them. CDR1 is MGHRA and CDR2 is YSYEKL in the germline V gene. This CDR3 has 14 amino acids. CDR3 DNA: TGCGCCAGCAGCCAAAGCGGGCTACCCGGCGGCTACACCTTC. It yields the protein CASSQSGLPGGYTF.

V is TRBV28 and J is TRBJ2-2; D gene ambiguous. This CDR3 is built from 14 residues. Trimming removed 6 bases at V and 2 bases at J, with 10 bases between. Germline loops: CDR1 MDHEN, CDR2 SYDVKM. The CDR3 coding sequence is TGTGCCAGCAGAGAGGAGCTAAACACCGGGGAGCTGTTTTTT. This sequence encodes CASREELNTGELFF.

This clone was seen a handful of times. The V gene is TRBV5-4, the J gene TRBJ2-5; D is perhaps TRBD1 (6 bases). Deletions cut 9 bases from V and 1 base from J, with 16 bases between. CDR1 and CDR2 (germline): SGHNT, YYREEE (reference sequence). The CDR3 totals 14 residues. The CDR3 sequence: CATEKQGPQETQYF. CDR3 in DNA: TGTGCCACCGAAAAACAGGGACCCCAAGAGACCCAGTACTTC.

The rearrangement uses TRBV19 and TRBJ2-7; the D gene is possibly TRBD2 (5 bases). V lost 3 bases and J 3 bases, leaving 12 bases between the germline ends. Germline values: CDR1 LNHDA, CDR2 SQIVND (reference sequence). CDR3 size: 14 residues. The CDR3 protein is CASSITAASYEQYF. CDR3 coding DNA: TGTGCCAGTAGTATTACAGCGGCCAGCTACGAGCAGTACTTC.

The V call is TRBV4-2, the J call TRBJ1-2, with TRBD1 matching 7 bases. This CDR3 has 15 amino acids. The J segment lost 8 bases and the V segment lost 0 bases, leaving 9 bases of the junction unmatched. Germline assignment: CDR1 LGHNA and CDR2 YNFKEQ. The CDR3 DNA reads TGTGCCAGCAGCCAAGATGCCCTCGTCAGGGGGGGCTACACCTTC. Translated, it gives CASSQDALVRGGYTF.

V gene TRBV19 combines with J gene TRBJ1-5; 9 bases map to TRBD1. From germline, CDR1 is LNHDA and CDR2 SQIVND (reference sequence). This CDR3 region has 16 residues. Germline trimming cut 4 bases from V and 2 bases from J; bases unmatched to any gene: 6. CDR3 amino acids: CASSTLQGAGNQPQHF. As DNA, the CDR3 is TGTGCCAGTAGTACCTTACAGGGGGCCGGCAATCAGCCCCAGCATTTT.

The rearrangement joins TRBV28 to TRBJ1-2; a weak D match, TRBD1 (5 bases). Germline V gives CDR1 MDHEN, CDR2 SYDVKM. This CDR3 region has 14 residues. V was pared by 7 bases and J by 6 bases, with 18 bases between. The CDR3 region has the DNA TGTGCCAGCAACGTTGGGAGGGGCAGGGATGGCTACACCTTC. It encodes CASNVGRGRDGYTF.

The chain recombines TRBV30 with TRBJ2-1; 10 nucleotides agree with TRBD2. The V and J ends lost 5 bases and 7 bases, in that order; junction bases with no gene match: 5. CDR1 and CDR2 from the germline V gene are GTSNPN and SVGIG (reference sequence). CDR3 length: 13 residues. DNA for the CDR3: TGTGCCTGGGGGACTAGCGCCTTGAATGAGCAGTTCTTC. As protein: CAWGTSALNEQFF. Variable domain in full (rest from reference TRBV30 and TRBJ2-1): SQTIHQWPATLVQPVGSPLSLECTVEGTSNPNLYWYRQAAGRGLQLLFYSVGIGQISSEVPQNLSASRPQDRQFILSSKKLLLSDSGFYLCAWGTSALNEQFFGPGTRLTVL.

The chain uses TRBV5-1 and TRBJ1-2; TRBD1 is a possible D gene (5 bases). The V gene lost 0 bases and the J gene lost 8 bases, with 17 bases spanning the gap. This CDR3 spans 15 amino acids. CDR1 is SGHRS and CDR2 is YFSETQ in the germline V gene. The CDR3: CASSLESGFKEGYTF. The CDR3 DNA is TGCGCCAGCAGCTTGGAGTCAGGGTTTAAGGAAGGCTACACCTTC.